The source of this T cell receptor beta chain is a study of blood T cells in healthy people across ages. This clonotype was seen a handful of times. Using a J-beta primer mix together with a sample-barcoded 5' primer, a second PCR was run for about 6 to 11 cycles. TCRdb fed the 5' RACE reads into MiXCR, producing one record per CDR3 protein. The sample yields more than 1.4 million distinct CDR3 sequences, roughly 40% seen once. This receptor was identified in a woman under 30 in good health. Material for sequencing was blood.

The CDR3 DNA reads as TGTGCCAGCAAAGGAGGGGACAGCACAGATACGCAGTATTTT. Its protein product is CASKGGDSTDTQYF. The chain uses TRBV6-2 or TRBV6-3 and TRBJ2-3; maybe TRBD2 (6 bases). The CDR3 covers 14 residues. V was cut by 7 bases and J by 0 bases, with 11 bases left in between. The germline gives CDR1 MNHEY, CDR2 SVGEGT.